These 24 T cell receptor beta chains originate from one sample sequenced in a study of blood T cell repertoires in COVID-19. The assay was immunoSEQ multiplex PCR, and TCRdb's table has in-frame clones only and misses some. The table has roughly 290,000 clones, 87% seen once. The sample comprised peripheral blood. The receptors shown here come from a woman aged 45-59 years who had recovered from COVID-19.

This sequence joins TRBV9 and TRBJ2-4; 13 bases match TRBD2. Trimming took 0 bases from V and 3 from J; bases not matched to a gene: 6. There are 18 residues in the CDR3. CDR1 is SGDLS, CDR2 YYNGEE, per germline. The CDR3 DNA follows: TGTGCCAGCAGCGTAGGGTTGACTAGCGGGAGGTTCAAAAACATTCAGTACTTC. Encoded protein: CASSVGLTSGRFKNIQYF.

The chain couples TRBV11-2 to TRBJ2-7; D might be TRBD1 (5 bases). The germline V and J ends were trimmed by 5 bases and 5 bases, with 10 bases remaining between them. The CDR3 has 12 amino acids. Germline assignment: CDR1 SGHAT and CDR2 FQNNGV. The DNA for the CDR3 is TGTGCCAGCAGCCCAGGGTCCCACGAGCAGTACTTC. Its protein product is CASSPGSHEQYF.

The chain links TRBV3-1 (or the pseudogene TRBV3-2) to TRBJ2-5; D uncertain. Germline values: CDR1 LGHDT, CDR2 YNNKEL (reference sequence). Trimming left V 4 bases short and J 4 bases short, with 4 bases between. This CDR3 is 11 amino acids long. As DNA, the CDR3 is TGTGCCAGCAGCCTCTTAGAGACCCAGTACTTC. The encoded protein is CASSLLETQYF.

The chain has TRBV11-2 and TRBJ1-2; 12 bases map to TRBD1. Germline CDR1 SGHAT, CDR2 FQNNGV. This CDR3 comprises 12 residues. V dropped 8 bases and J dropped 8; count of bases not matched to a gene: 3. The CDR3 DNA reads as TGTGCCAGCCGGGACAGGGGGCGAGGCTACACCTTC. It codes for CASRDRGRGYTF.

Only one count was recorded for this clone. The CDR3 protein is CASSLVAGSYEQYF. In DNA, the CDR3 is TGTGCCAGCAGCTTAGTCGCAGGTTCCTACGAGCAGTACTTC. The V call is TRBV7-2, the J call TRBJ2-7; D ambiguous. The V end lost 1 base, the J end lost 1 base, and 8 bases lay between the germline ends. The germline V gene has CDR1 SGHTA and CDR2 FQGNSA. The CDR3 is made up of 14 amino acids.

The chain is built from TRBV4-3 and TRBJ2-5, with 8 positions matching TRBD2. Germline lookup yields CDR1 LGHNA and CDR2 YSLEER. The CDR3 is made up of 16 amino acids. Trimming removed 1 base from V and 5 bases from J; junction bases left unmatched: 9. The CDR3 bases are TGCGCCAGCAGCCAAGGCTCGGGGGGGGCTAAGGAGACCCAGTACTTC. It codes for CASSQGSGGAKETQYF.

This clone was seen a single time. The chain recombines TRBV7-2 with TRBJ1-2; D is undetermined. Germline CDR1 and CDR2: SGHTA and FQGNSA. The CDR3 totals 14 residues. V lost 3 bases, J lost 1 base, and 9 bases lay in between. The CDR3 reads CASSFIGSNYGYTF. CDR3 nucleotide sequence: TGTGCCAGCAGCTTTATAGGGAGTAACTATGGCTACACCTTC.

The chain uses TRBV7-3 and TRBJ2-1; TRBD2 matches 7 bases. The trim removed 5 bases at V and 6 bases at J, leaving 16 bases unmatched. Germline lookup yields CDR1 SGHTA and CDR2 FQGTGA. The length of the CDR3 is 17 residues. CDR3: CASSTQGSGLLSNEQFF. The CDR3 region has the DNA TGTGCCAGCAGCACCCAGGGTAGCGGGCTTCTATCCAATGAGCAGTTCTTC.

The chain recombines TRBV14 with TRBJ1-2; 9 nucleotides line up with TRBD1. Germline-derived CDR1 and CDR2 are SGHDN and FVKESK. With 4 bases clipped from V and 6 bases from J, the junction kept 9 bases outside the gene matches. This CDR3 comprises 15 residues. CDR3 region: CASSLGTGLKDGYTF. The DNA of the CDR3 is TGTGCCAGCAGCCTCGGGACAGGGCTTAAAGATGGCTACACCTTC.

The chain uses TRBV24-1 and TRBJ2-1; 9 positions agree with TRBD2. Germline loops: CDR1 KGHDR, CDR2 SFDVKD. The ends lost 1 base at V and 10 bases at J; junction bases unmatched: 10. The CDR3 consists of 16 residues. The CDR3 nucleotides read TGTGCCACCAGTGATTTAAATGTTAGCGGGAGAGACGAGCAGTTCTTC. Its translation: CATSDLNVSGRDEQFF.

The rearrangement uses TRBV11-3 and TRBJ1-1; D unresolved. This CDR3 comprises 13 residues. V was clipped by 5 bases and J by 2 bases, with 9 bases between them. Germline CDR1 and CDR2: SGHNT and YENEEA. CDR3 coding DNA: TGTGCCAGCAGCCCCGAGGCTAACACTGAAGCTTTCTTT. It translates to CASSPEANTEAFF.

This clone was recorded only once. The chain couples TRBV25-1 to TRBJ2-7; D not certain. V shed 7 bases and J shed 5 bases, with 6 bases lying between them. Germline V lookup: CDR1 MGHDK, CDR2 SYGVNS. CDR3 length: 10 residues. CDR3 nucleotide sequence: TGTGCCAGCAAGCTTCACGAGCAGTACTTC. Translated: CASKLHEQYF.

This chain connects TRBV19 to TRBJ1-1; 9 bases are a match to TRBD1. Germline assignment: CDR1 LNHDA and CDR2 SQIVND (reference sequence). Germline trimming cut 6 bases from V and 1 base from J; bases unmatched to any gene: 6. The CDR3 extends over 15 amino acids. CDR3 in amino acids: CASSRTGAPNTEAFF. CDR3 nucleotides: TGTGCCAGTAGCCGGACAGGGGCTCCGAACACTGAAGCTTTCTTT.

The chain combines TRBV5-1 with TRBJ2-2, with D perhaps matching TRBD1 (5 bases). Germline lookup yields CDR1 SGHRS and CDR2 YFSETQ. CDR3 length: 15 amino acids. V lost 4 bases and J lost 10, with 20 bases in between. Written as DNA, the CDR3 is TGCGCCAGCAGCCCCAGGGCCGACTTTTATGCGGAGCTGTTTTTT. It translates to CASSPRADFYAELFF.

The rearrangement links TRBV7-2 to TRBJ2-7; D possibly corresponds to TRBD1 (6 bases). CDR3 length: 14 amino acids. Germline CDR1 and CDR2: SGHTA and FQGNSA. V lost 1 base, J lost 2 bases, and 9 bases lay in between. Here the CDR3 reads CASSLEGGTYEQYF. The CDR3 coding sequence is TGTGCCAGCAGCTTAGAAGGGGGTACCTACGAGCAGTACTTC.

The V and J genes are TRBV5-1 and TRBJ2-3; the D gene is possibly TRBD2 (5 bases). The CDR3 is made up of 14 amino acids. CDR1 is SGHRS, CDR2 YFSETQ, per germline. Trimming took off 5 bases at V and 0 bases at J, with 10 bases between the two ends. The CDR3 region is CASRGDSSTDTQYF. The CDR3 nucleotides are TGCGCCAGCAGGGGAGATTCTAGCACAGATACGCAGTATTTT.

CDR3 bases: TGTGCCAGCAACCAGGGCCTTAGGGACACTGAAGCTTTCTTT. It specifies CASNQGLRDTEAFF. V and J are TRBV28 and TRBJ1-1, with D maybe TRBD1 (5 bases). CDR3 size: 14 residues. Looked up from germline, CDR1 is MDHEN and CDR2 is SYDVKM. V was shortened by 7 bases and J by 3 bases, with 15 bases between the two germline ends.

Here the CDR3 reads CASSLLAGHEQYF. CDR3 bases: TGTGCCAGCAGCTTACTAGCGGGACACGAGCAGTACTTC. The V and J genes are TRBV7-3 and TRBJ2-7; 9 bases are a match to TRBD2. J gave up 5 bases and V 2 bases, and 1 base lay outside the gene matches. Germline V gene sequence: CDR1 SGHTA, CDR2 FQGTGA. CDR3 length: 13 residues.

The chain uses TRBV6-2 or TRBV6-3 and TRBJ2-7; 16 nucleotides match TRBD2. The CDR3 runs to 17 residues. Germline loops: CDR1 MNHEY, CDR2 SVGEGT. With V trimmed by 6 bases and J by 6 bases, 11 bases remained unmatched. The chain's CDR3 is CASSHPGLAGGRFEQYF. CDR3 nucleotides: TGTGCCAGCAGCCACCCGGGACTAGCGGGGGGGCGTTTCGAGCAGTACTTC.

The chain couples TRBV5-4 to TRBJ2-6, with TRBD1 matching over 7 bases. With V trimmed by 3 bases and J by 1 base, 7 bases remained unmatched. The CDR3 is 17 residues long. The germline gives CDR1 SGHNT, CDR2 YYREEE (reference sequence). The CDR3 reads CASSSGTVPSGANVLTF. The CDR3 DNA follows: TGTGCCAGCAGCTCGGGGACAGTTCCTTCTGGGGCCAACGTCCTGACTTTC.

The J gene is TRBJ2-6, the V gene TRBV30, with D uncertain. Germline V gene lookup returns CDR1 GTSNPN and CDR2 SVGIG (reference sequence). The CDR3 contains 13 residues. V lost 5 bases, J lost 2 bases, and 7 bases lay in between. CDR3 in DNA: TGTGCCTGGGGACCTCCTGGGGCCAACGTCCTGACTTTC. Residues: CAWGPPGANVLTF.

The rearrangement links TRBV6-5 to TRBJ2-3; 8 nucleotides agree with TRBD2. The CDR3 has 16 amino acids. Germline assignment: CDR1 MNHEY and CDR2 SVGAGI. The junction had 8 bases not matched to a gene; V was cut back by 2 bases and J by 4 bases. The CDR3 coding sequence is TGTGCCAGCAGTTACCTGAGAACGGGGGGGCCAGATACGCAGTATTTT. Its translation: CASSYLRTGGPDTQYF.

V is TRBV7-2 and J is TRBJ2-3; no clear D gene. Deletions cut 4 bases from V and 0 bases from J, with 8 bases between. CDR3 size: 14 residues. From germline, CDR1 is SGHTA and CDR2 FQGNSA. The CDR3 bases are TGTGCCAGCAGCTGGCTCCCTAGCACAGATACGCAGTATTTT. Protein product: CASSWLPSTDTQYF.

This clone was detected once. Other DNA sequences in the sample encode the same CDR3. The DNA for the CDR3 is TGCGCCAGCAGCTTGCAGGGCTACGAGCAGTACTTC. This sequence encodes CASSLQGYEQYF. This sequence joins TRBV5-1 and TRBJ2-7; maybe TRBD1 (5 bases). The germline gives CDR1 SGHRS, CDR2 YFSETQ. Trimming cost V 1 base and J 3 bases, with 5 bases left between them. This CDR3 is built from 12 residues.